Listed below are T cell receptor beta chains from one sample, sequenced in a study of T cells expressing NK-cell markers. Each CDR3 protein gets one entry in TCRdb, which reprocessed the 5' RACE reads and gives no DNA. The sample totals 500,000 to 700,000 distinct CDR3 sequences; its top ten clones hold roughly 3.4%. Sequenced material: blood T cells: a sorted CD56 or NKG2C T cell subset, CD4+ or CD8+ T cells, or bulk PBMC T cells (not recorded which). Source of these receptors: a man between 18 and 29 years old in good health. Each CDR3 is given with its conserved first and last residue.

j_call v_call cdr3_aa
TRBJ2-1 TRBV27 CASRIQGGNEQFF
TRBJ1-2 TRBV6-2/TRBV6-3 CATEQRNYGYTF
TRBJ1-4 TRBV29-1 CSAGDRTNEKLFF
TRBJ2-7 TRBV28 CASSSLPTGATLYEQYF
TRBJ2-3 TRBV29-1 CSVEGGSGSTDTQYF
TRBJ1-1 TRBV6-1 CASSDTATEAFF
TRBJ2-3 TRBV4-3 CASSQDFDPRVDTQYF
TRBJ2-7 TRBV19 CASQGGPTYEQYF
TRBJ2-2 TRBV7-2 CASSLPAKAGELFF
TRBJ2-5 TRBV27 CASRGLAGGETQYF
TRBJ2-7 TRBV6-5 CASSSTAGGRSYEQYF
TRBJ2-3 TRBV5-1 CASSKTGARGDTQYF
TRBJ1-1 TRBV5-1 CASSPSGGTEAFF
TRBJ2-1 TRBV4-1 CASRPGQGADEQFF
TRBJ2-2 TRBV15 CATSKSLSGRNRIGELFF
TRBJ2-3 TRBV5-1 CASSWRTSGRVMDTQYF
TRBJ2-4 TRBV10-3 CAISGSASPIQYF
TRBJ1-5 TRBV28 CASSSQGRNQPQHF
TRBJ2-5 TRBV10-3 CATLQVEQETQYF
TRBJ1-5 TRBV2 CASTAGWGQPQHF
TRBJ1-4 TRBV5-1 CASSLVGQGNEKLFF
TRBJ2-5 TRBV20-1 CSARDIRAQETQYF
TRBJ1-1 TRBV5-1 CASARGPPMNTEAFF
TRBJ1-2 TRBV5-1 CASSPGGGSYTF
TRBJ2-3 TRBV30 CAWGAGLATDTQYF
TRBJ1-5 TRBV6-1 CASIGRLQGPQHF
TRBJ1-6 TRBV5-1 CASSLEQVYSPLHF
TRBJ1-5 TRBV12-3/TRBV12-4 CASSLQGTASGPQHF
TRBJ2-1 TRBV11-1 CASQTSASSYNEQFF
TRBJ2-2 TRBV7-2 CASSLLDHFLTGELFF
TRBJ2-5 TRBV5-1 CASSLGDRGRGETQYF
TRBJ2-5 TRBV29-1 CSVDSGWSQETQYF
TRBJ2-1 TRBV29-1 CSARGGAGRDEQFF
TRBJ1-4 TRBV19 CASGRVGLSGEKLFF
TRBJ2-3 TRBV7-2 CASARTSGSSGTDTQYF
TRBJ2-2 TRBV20-1 CSAREREANTGELFF
TRBJ1-1 TRBV3-1 CASSQKRGMNTEAFF
TRBJ1-2 TRBV7-2 CASSRQSDGNYGYTF
TRBJ2-1 TRBV12-3/TRBV12-4 CASRGTSGTNEQFF
TRBJ2-3 TRBV7-2 CASSLRPPGLAGQRVDTQYF
TRBJ1-2 TRBV29-1 CSVDKRDSYGYTF
TRBJ2-5 TRBV11-2 CASSPGLAGAGETQYF
TRBJ2-1 TRBV20-1 CSARPPGGGYNEQFF
TRBJ2-1 TRBV6-1 CASRVYRDSSYNEQFF
TRBJ2-1 TRBV6-4 CASSWGQYNEQFF
TRBJ2-7 TRBV29-1 CSVEDPASASYEQYF
TRBJ1-1 TRBV7-2 CASSLPGYPEAFF
TRBJ2-1 TRBV20-1 CSARFSGDEQFF
TRBJ2-1 TRBV7-9 CASSFGTSGRAGSYNEQFF
TRBJ2-7 TRBV20-1 CSARAIGGRREHEQYF
TRBJ2-1 TRBV11-2 CASSFYTGREGYYNEQFF
TRBJ2-7 TRBV14 CASSRMGLAGDEQYF
TRBJ2-2 TRBV4-1 CASSPTGLAGGTGELFF
TRBJ2-1 TRBV27 CASSLSWLADNEQFF
TRBJ2-3 TRBV10-3 CAIRLAEEDTQYF